A selection of T cell receptor beta chains follows, all from one sample in a study of identical twins. From the 5' RACE reads, TCRdb called clonotypes with MiXCR, one entry per CDR3 protein. Altogether hundreds of thousands of distinct CDR3 sequences are present, approximately 6.1% being singletons, with the ten largest covering around 1.7%. Source material: naive T cells sorted from blood. These receptors were collected from a man aged 18 to 35 in good health. CDR3s include the opening cysteine and the closing phenylalanine or tryptophan.

>TRBV20-1|TRBJ2-7
CSARGLAGDEQYF
>TRBV7-9|TRBJ2-3
CASNLGLAGLTDTQYF
>TRBV7-2|TRBJ1-3
CASSPTRNTIYF
>TRBV30|TRBJ2-3
CAWIWRGGTDTQYF
>TRBV20-1|TRBJ1-5
CSASYGSGSNQPQHF
>TRBV7-8|TRBJ1-5
CASSLGAGTGGRQPQHF
>TRBV11-2|TRBJ2-3
CASSYTGPTDTQYF
>TRBV12-3/TRBV12-4|TRBJ2-7
CASSAGLAGGAYEQYF
>TRBV2|TRBJ2-7
CASRRDLTYEQYF
>TRBV12-3/TRBV12-4|TRBJ1-6
CATSPGGYNSPLHF
>TRBV28|TRBJ2-7
CASSRARANEQYF
>TRBV5-1|TRBJ2-5
CASSWDSLQETQYF
>TRBV12-3/TRBV12-4|TRBJ2-4
CASRLRGTKNIQYF
>TRBV6-5|TRBJ2-5
CASSYSPAGGQETQYF
>TRBV27|TRBJ1-5
CASSFGGLNQPQHF
>TRBV15|TRBJ2-7
CATSRDKWVDRLQYEQYF
>TRBV7-8|TRBJ2-3
CASSSLAGNTDTQYF
>TRBV10-1|TRBJ2-2
CASSAPGQGGSGELFF
>TRBV5-1|TRBJ2-1
CASSFGTRGNEQFF
>TRBV6-1|TRBJ2-5
CASRPLIDSQETQYF
>TRBV29-1|TRBJ2-3
CSASPGQPFTDTQYF
>TRBV2|TRBJ2-1
CASSVSGTSGSVQFF
>TRBV20-1|TRBJ2-5
CSASRDRKETQYF
>TRBV20-1|TRBJ1-2
CSAPAGGDGYTF
>TRBV12-3/TRBV12-4|TRBJ2-1
CASSFGSSGVEQFF
>TRBV12-3/TRBV12-4|TRBJ2-1
CASIQTTDYNEQFF
>TRBV3-1|TRBJ2-3
CASSPIGPTDTQYF
>TRBV29-1|TRBJ2-2
CSVGTRVNTGELFF
>TRBV29-1|TRBJ1-2
CSALPGGLGYGYTF
>TRBV12-3/TRBV12-4|TRBJ2-3
CASSFRRDSSTDTRYF
>TRBV6-5|TRBJ2-3
CASSYVLAGDGADTQYF
>TRBV20-1|TRBJ2-2
CSARGTLAGTNTGELFF
>TRBV5-1|TRBJ1-3
CASSLVGETGNTIYF
>TRBV11-2|TRBJ2-7
CASSLPRQGSYEQYF
>TRBV12-3/TRBV12-4|TRBJ1-2
CASSFIGFGYTF
>TRBV7-9|TRBJ2-7
CASSLALAVTYEQYF
>TRBV29-1|TRBJ1-1
CSVATFLGPNTEAFF
>TRBV29-1|TRBJ2-2
CTAQGGAGELFF
>TRBV6-1|TRBJ2-4
CASTRFWGLIAKNIQYF
>TRBV20-1|TRBJ2-1
CSARSGRARPEQFF
>TRBV15|TRBJ2-1
CATSRDSGLALLGNEQFF
>TRBV7-9|TRBJ2-3
CASSLLRDTQYF
>TRBV29-1|TRBJ2-7
CSVEEEWSSYEQYF
>TRBV10-3|TRBJ2-5
CAISDLETQYF
>TRBV29-1|TRBJ2-7
CSVFRDRPYEQYF
>TRBV27|TRBJ2-5
CASSLGRQGAGETQYF
>TRBV20-1|TRBJ2-1
CSATGTSGVHNEQFF
>TRBV29-1|TRBJ2-1
CSVPRTERGYNEQFF
>TRBV7-8|TRBJ2-2
CASSFLGENTGELFF
>TRBV12-3/TRBV12-4|TRBJ1-3
CASNQAQFGNTIYF